The 9 T cell receptor beta chains in this list originate from one sample, sequenced in a study of T-cell reconstitution after alpha-beta-depleted transplantation in children. Preparation of the TCRbeta library involved a method that used unique molecular identifiers. TCRdb used MiXCR to reprocess the PCR reads, holding one entry per CDR3 protein. The sample includes approximately 150,000 distinct CDR3 sequences, more than 8% seen only once; the top ten take around a sixth. The sequences come from PBMCs, mostly from graft donor cells, collected 180 days after TCRalphabeta/CD19-depleted stem cell transplant. The receptors originated from a female patient aged 2-15 years who had a stem cell transplant for congenital amegakaryocytic thrombocytopenia, so the T cells may come from the graft donor.

This clonotype was picked up a small number of times. This chain links TRBV2 with TRBJ2-7; D gene uncertain. The CDR3 is 17 amino acids. Trimming removed 7 bases at V and 4 bases at J, with 26 bases between. CDR1 and CDR2 (germline): SNHLY, FYNNEI. DNA of the CDR3: TGTGCCAGCAAGGGTCGGCCAGGCCCTCTTGAATGGTACGAGCAGTACTTC. Encoded protein: CASKGRPGPLEWYEQYF.

This clonotype was observed at least ten times. The gene calls are TRBV9 and TRBJ1-2; 9 bases match TRBD1. Germline V lookup: CDR1 SGDLS, CDR2 YYNGEE. The CDR3 length is 16 residues. The V gene end was trimmed by 3 bases and the J gene end by 2 bases; junction bases not matched to a gene: 8. For the CDR3, the DNA is TGTGCCAGCAGCGCTCAACAGGGGGCCAGGAACTATGGCTACACCTTC. Translating gives CASSAQQGARNYGYTF.

This clonotype was detected ten times or more. CDR3 amino acids: CASSFGGGVQETQYF. The CDR3 DNA is TGCGCCAGCAGCTTTGGGGGTGGGGTTCAAGAGACCCAGTACTTC. The chain combines TRBV5-1 with TRBJ2-5, with D perhaps assigned TRBD1 or TRBD2 (5 bases each). The length of the CDR3 is 15 residues. V lost 2 bases and J 2 bases, leaving 13 bases between the germline ends. Germline V gene sequence: CDR1 SGHRS, CDR2 YFSETQ.

Many counts were recorded for this clonotype. The V call is TRBV20-1, the J call TRBJ2-2, with D tentatively TRBD1 or TRBD2 (5 bases each). The germline gives CDR1 DFQATT, CDR2 SNEGSKA (reference sequence). Trimming took 6 bases from V and 2 from J, leaving 13 bases between them. The CDR3 totals 14 residues. The CDR3 nucleotides read TGCAGTGCCCGTAGGGACGGTAACACCGGGGAGCTGTTTTTT. It codes for CSARRDGNTGELFF.

This clonotype was counted ten times or more. This chain connects TRBV6-2 or TRBV6-3 to TRBJ2-3; 9 bases align to TRBD2. Losses at the gene ends were 2 bases for V and 5 bases for J; bases not matched to a gene: 20. This CDR3 is 20 amino acids long. The germline V gene encodes CDR1 MNHEY and CDR2 SVGEGT. The CDR3 nucleotides are TGTGCCAGCAGTTACCCTCCCCCGGGACTAGCAACAGAGTGGGGAGATACGCAGTATTTT. As protein: CASSYPPPGLATEWGDTQYF.

This clonotype turned up a few times. V usage is TRBV2 and J usage is TRBJ2-5, with a weak D call TRBD2 (6 bases). CDR1 and CDR2 from the germline V gene are SNHLY and FYNNEI. Trimming pared 2 bases from V and 4 bases from J, leaving 20 bases between. This CDR3 spans 17 amino acids. CDR3 residues: CASSEKGGWWIGETQYF. The CDR3 region has the DNA TGTGCCAGCAGTGAAAAAGGAGGGTGGTGGATCGGAGAGACCCAGTACTTC.

At least ten counts were recorded for this clonotype. The chain uses TRBV28 and TRBJ1-5; D is perhaps TRBD1 (5 bases). Germline V CDR1 and CDR2: MDHEN, SYDVKM. V lost 6 bases and J lost 4, with 10 bases in between. CDR3 length equals 13 residues. CDR3 coding DNA: TGTGCCAGCAGCCGACCAGGGAATCAGCCCCAGCATTTT. Protein sequence: CASSRPGNQPQHF. The full variable domain, in which reference TRBV28 and TRBJ1-5 provide the parts outside the CDR3, is DVKVTQSSRYLVKRTGEKVFLECVQDMDHENMFWYRQDPGLGLRLIYFSYDVKMKEKGDIPEGYSVSREKKERFSLILESASTNQTSMYLCASSRPGNQPQHFGDGTRLSIL.

This clonotype has at least ten counts. The chain carries TRBV25-1 and TRBJ1-2; possible D gene TRBD1, 5 bases. Germline CDR1 and CDR2: MGHDK and SYGVNS. This CDR3 comprises 14 residues. The ends were cut back, 6 bases at V and 3 bases at J, with 14 bases in the middle. The CDR3, as DNA: TGTGCCAGCAGAGACTCAGGGTCATACTATGGCTACACCTTC. Amino acids: CASRDSGSYYGYTF.

This clonotype was observed a handful of times. The rearrangement uses TRBV10-3 and TRBJ2-7; TRBD1 aligns across 9 bases. The CDR3 runs 15 residues. V gave up 4 bases and J gave up 3 bases; unmatched junction bases: 7. Per the germline V gene, CDR1 is ENHRY and CDR2 is SYGVKD. The CDR3 DNA reads as TGTGCCATCAGTGGAAGGACGGGACAGGGCTACGAGCAGTACTTC. Its translation is CAISGRTGQGYEQYF.